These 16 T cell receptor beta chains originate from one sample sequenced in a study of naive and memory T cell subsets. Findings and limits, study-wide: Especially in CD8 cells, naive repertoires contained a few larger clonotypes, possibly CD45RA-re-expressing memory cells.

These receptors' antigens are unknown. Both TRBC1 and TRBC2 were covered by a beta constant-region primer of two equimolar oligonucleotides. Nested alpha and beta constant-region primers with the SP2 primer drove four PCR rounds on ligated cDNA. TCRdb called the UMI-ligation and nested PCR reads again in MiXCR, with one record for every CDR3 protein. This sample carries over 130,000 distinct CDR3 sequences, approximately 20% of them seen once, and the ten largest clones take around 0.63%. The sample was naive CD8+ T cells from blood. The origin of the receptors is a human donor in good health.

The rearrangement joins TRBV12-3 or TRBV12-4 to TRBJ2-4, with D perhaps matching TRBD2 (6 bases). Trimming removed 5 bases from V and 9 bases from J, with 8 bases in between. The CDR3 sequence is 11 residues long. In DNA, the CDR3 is TGTGCCAGCAGTACCGGGGGCATTCAGTACTTC. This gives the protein CASSTGGIQYF.

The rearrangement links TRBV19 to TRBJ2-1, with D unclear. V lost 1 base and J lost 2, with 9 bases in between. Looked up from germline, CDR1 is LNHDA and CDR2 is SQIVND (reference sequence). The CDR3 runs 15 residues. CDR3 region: CASSIVPGTYNEQFF. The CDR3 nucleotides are TGTGCCAGTAGTATAGTTCCAGGAACCTACAATGAGCAGTTCTTC.

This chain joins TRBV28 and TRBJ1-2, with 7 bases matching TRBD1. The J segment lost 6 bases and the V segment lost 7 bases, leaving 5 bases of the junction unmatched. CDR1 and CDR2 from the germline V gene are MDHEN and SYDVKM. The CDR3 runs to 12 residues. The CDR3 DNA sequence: TGTGCCAGCAAAACCGGGACAGATGGCTACACCTTC. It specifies CASKTGTDGYTF.

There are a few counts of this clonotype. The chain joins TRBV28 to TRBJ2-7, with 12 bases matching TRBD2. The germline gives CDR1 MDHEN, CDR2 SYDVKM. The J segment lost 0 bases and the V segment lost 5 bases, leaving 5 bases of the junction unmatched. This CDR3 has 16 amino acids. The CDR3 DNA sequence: TGTGCCAGCAGTCCACTGACTAGCGGGAGCTCCTACGAGCAGTACTTC. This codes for CASSPLTSGSSYEQYF.

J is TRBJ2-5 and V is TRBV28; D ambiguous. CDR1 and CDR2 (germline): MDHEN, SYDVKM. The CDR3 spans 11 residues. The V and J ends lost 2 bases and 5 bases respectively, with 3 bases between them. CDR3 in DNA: TGTGCCAGCAGTTTAACGGAGACCCAGTACTTC. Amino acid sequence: CASSLTETQYF.

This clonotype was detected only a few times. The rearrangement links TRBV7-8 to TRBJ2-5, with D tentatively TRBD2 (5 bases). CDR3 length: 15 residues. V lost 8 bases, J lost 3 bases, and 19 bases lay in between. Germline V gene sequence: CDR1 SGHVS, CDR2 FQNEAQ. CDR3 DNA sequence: TGTGCCAGCGCCATTATCATAGCGAGCAAAGAGACCCAGTACTTC. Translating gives CASAIIIASKETQYF.

Here the CDR3 reads CASSETGTREQFF. The CDR3 region has the DNA TGCGCCAGCAGCGAAACAGGGACTCGTGAGCAGTTCTTC. The chain is built from TRBV4-1 and TRBJ2-1; either TRBD1 or TRBD2 may supply D (6 bases each). The V and J ends lost 5 bases and 9 bases respectively, with 14 bases between them. This CDR3 contains 13 residues. Germline V lookup: CDR1 MGHRA, CDR2 YSYEKL.

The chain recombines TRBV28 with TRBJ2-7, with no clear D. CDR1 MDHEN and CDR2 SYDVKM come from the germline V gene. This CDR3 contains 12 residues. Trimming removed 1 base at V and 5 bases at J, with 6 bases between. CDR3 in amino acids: CASSLYRDEQYF. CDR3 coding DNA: TGTGCCAGCAGTTTATATAGGGACGAGCAGTACTTC.

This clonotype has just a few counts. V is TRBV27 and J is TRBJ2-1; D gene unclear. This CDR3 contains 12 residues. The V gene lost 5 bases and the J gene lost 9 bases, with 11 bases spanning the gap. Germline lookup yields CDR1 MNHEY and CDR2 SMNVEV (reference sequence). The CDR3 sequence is CASSTDSVEQFF. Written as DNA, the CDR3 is TGTGCCAGCAGTACCGACTCGGTTGAGCAGTTCTTC.

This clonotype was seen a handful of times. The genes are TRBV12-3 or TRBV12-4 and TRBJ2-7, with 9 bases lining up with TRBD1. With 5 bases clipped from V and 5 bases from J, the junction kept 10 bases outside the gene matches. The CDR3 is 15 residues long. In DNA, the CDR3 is TGTGCCAGCAGTCCCCGGACAGGGGTCTTCAACGAGCAGTACTTC. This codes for CASSPRTGVFNEQYF.

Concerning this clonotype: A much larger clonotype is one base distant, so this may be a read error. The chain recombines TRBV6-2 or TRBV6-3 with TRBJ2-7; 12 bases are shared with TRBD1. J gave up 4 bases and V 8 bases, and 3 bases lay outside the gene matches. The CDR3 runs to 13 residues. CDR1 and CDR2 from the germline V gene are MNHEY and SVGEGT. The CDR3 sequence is CASWDRGLYEQYF. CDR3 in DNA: TGTGCCAGCTGGGACAGGGGGCTTTACGAGCAGTACTTC.

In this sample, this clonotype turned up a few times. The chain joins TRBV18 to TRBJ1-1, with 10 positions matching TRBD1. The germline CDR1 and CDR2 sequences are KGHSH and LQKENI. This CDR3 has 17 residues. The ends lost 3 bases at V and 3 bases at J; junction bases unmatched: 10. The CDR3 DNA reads TGTGCCAGCTCACCGTTCCGGACAGGGGGAGGGGACACTGAAGCTTTCTTT. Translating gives CASSPFRTGGGDTEAFF.

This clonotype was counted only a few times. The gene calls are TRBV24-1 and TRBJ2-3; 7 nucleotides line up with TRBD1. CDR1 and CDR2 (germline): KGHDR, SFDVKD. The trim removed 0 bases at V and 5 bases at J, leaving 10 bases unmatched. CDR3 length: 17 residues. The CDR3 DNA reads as TGTGCCACCAGTGATTTGCCTGCCGGGACAGTGGGAGATACGCAGTATTTT. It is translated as CATSDLPAGTVGDTQYF.

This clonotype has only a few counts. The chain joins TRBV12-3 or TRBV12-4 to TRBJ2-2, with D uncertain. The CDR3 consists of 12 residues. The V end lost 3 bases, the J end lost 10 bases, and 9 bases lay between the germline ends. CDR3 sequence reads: CASSFRSEELFF. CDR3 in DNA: TGTGCCAGCAGTTTCCGCTCTGAGGAGCTGTTTTTT.

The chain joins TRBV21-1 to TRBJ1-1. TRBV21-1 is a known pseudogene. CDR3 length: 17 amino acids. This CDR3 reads CASSKACKGREDTEAFF. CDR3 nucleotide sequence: TGTGCCAGCAGCAAAGCGTGTAAAGGCAGAGAGGACACTGAAGCTTTCTTT.

CDR3 protein: CATSDFGPSLISEYNEQFF. The CDR3 DNA follows: TGTGCCACCAGTGATTTTGGACCTTCCCTAATCTCAGAGTACAATGAGCAGTTCTTC. The chain employs TRBV24-1 and TRBJ2-1; no clear D. The CDR3 is made up of 19 amino acids. Looked up from germline, CDR1 is KGHDR and CDR2 is SFDVKD. Trimming removed 1 base from V and 4 bases from J, with 22 bases in between.